This TCR beta chain was found in a study of cytomegalovirus exposure and HLA in healthy donors. General study results and limits: Cytomegalovirus-associated status was assigned to about 150 TCR beta chains. Most sequenced TCRs were rare (though some public TCRs occurred in many donors). Diagnosis of cytomegalovirus status made by the classifier reportedly showed high specificity and sensitivity.

Germline CDR1 is DFQATT and CDR2 is SNEGSKA (reference sequence). This CDR3 is built from 10 residues. Trimming removed 5 bases at V and 10 bases at J, with 12 bases between. The 120-subject validation cohort, separate from the 666-subject first cohort, included the donors. A note on this clone: Its target is unknown. Other DNA sequences of this sample code for an identical CDR3.

Produced via immunoSEQ multiplex PCR; TCRdb's table is partial and in-frame only. The profile shows 250,000 to 350,000 clones, 87% of them singletons. The genes are TRBV20-1 and TRBJ2-7; D gene unclear. The sequencing input was PBMCs. This clonotype was sampled from a young woman in good health and CMV-seropositive. CDR3 nucleotides: TGCAGTGCTTCCTCATCTCCTCAGTACTTC. Encoded protein: CSASSSPQYF.